This T cell receptor beta chain was documented in a study of control samples from healthy donors and cancer patients. The germline V gene has CDR1 MDHEN and CDR2 SYDVKM. The ends were cut back, 5 bases at V and 5 bases at J, with 14 bases in the middle. The CDR3 totals 14 residues. Clones were sequenced by immunoSEQ multiplex PCR, and TCRdb holds only the in-frame ones, with some missing. The table lists roughly 120,000 clones, roughly nine tenths of them singletons. Sequenced input: PBMCs. The V call is TRBV28, the J call TRBJ2-3; a weak D match, TRBD2 (6 bases). This sequence was found in a woman in her forties or fifties with colorectal cancer. CDR3 coding DNA: TGTGCCAGCAGTCTTAAGGAAGCGGGAGATACGCAGTATTTT. Residues: CASSLKEAGDTQYF. Using reference TRBV28 and TRBJ2-3 for the parts outside the CDR3, the full variable domain is DVKVTQSSRYLVKRTGEKVFLECVQDMDHENMFWYRQDPGLGLRLIYFSYDVKMKEKGDIPEGYSVSREKKERFSLILESASTNQTSMYLCASSLKEAGDTQYFGPGTRLTVL.